A single sample gave rise to the 2 T cell receptor beta chains below, sequenced in a study of blood T cell repertoires in COVID-19. Data came from immunoSEQ multiplex PCR; TCRdb stores just in-frame clones and leaves some out. The sample holds about 89,000 clones; more than 60% are singletons and the top ten take less than 60%. Sequencing used peripheral blood. The receptors come from a human donor in a cohort sampled during active COVID-19.

This clone came up a few times. One junction end disagrees with the germline gene, perhaps due to a read error. J is TRBJ2-5 and V is TRBV7-7; the match to TRBD2 covers 7 bases. The germline CDR1 and CDR2 sequences are SSHAT and FNYEAQ (reference sequence). The CDR3 spans 14 residues. The DNA of the CDR3 is TGTGCTAGCAGCTCAACTGCCGGGGGGGAGACCCAGTACTTC. This sequence encodes CASSSTAGGETQYF.

The gene calls are TRBV30 and TRBJ2-7; 9 nucleotides align to TRBD2. Germline V gene data show CDR1 as GTSNPN and CDR2 as SVGIG (reference sequence). The CDR3 sequence is 15 residues long. After removal of 0 bases from V and 6 bases from J, the junction contained 9 bases not matched to a gene. The CDR3, as DNA: TGTGCCTGGAGTGTACGGGGCGGGAGGGCCGGCGAGCAGTACTTC. Its protein is CAWSVRGGRAGEQYF.